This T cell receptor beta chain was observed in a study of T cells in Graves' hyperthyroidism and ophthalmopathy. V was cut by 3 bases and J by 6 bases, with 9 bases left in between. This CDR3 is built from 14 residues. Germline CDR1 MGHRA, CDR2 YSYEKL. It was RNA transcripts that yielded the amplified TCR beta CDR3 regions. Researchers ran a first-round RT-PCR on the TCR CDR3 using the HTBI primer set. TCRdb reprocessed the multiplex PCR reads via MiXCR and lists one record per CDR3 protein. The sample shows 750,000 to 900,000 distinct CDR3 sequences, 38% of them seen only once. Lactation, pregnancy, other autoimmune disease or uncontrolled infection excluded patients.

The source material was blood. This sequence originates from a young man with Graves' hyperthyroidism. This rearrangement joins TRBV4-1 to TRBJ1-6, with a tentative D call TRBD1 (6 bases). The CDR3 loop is CASSQGHTNSPLHF. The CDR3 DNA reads TGCGCCAGCAGCCAGGGACACACTAATTCACCCCTCCACTTT.